Shown below are 16 T cell receptor beta chains from a single sample sequenced in a study of cytomegalovirus exposure and HLA in healthy donors. With 60 Vbeta and 13 Jbeta primers, the PCR was carried out. Profiled with immunoSEQ multiplex PCR; TCRdb holds only in-frame clones, not every one. The sample carries about 150,000 clones, about 75% recorded once. The sample consisted of PBMCs. The source of these receptors is a woman between 25 and 40 years old in good health and CMV-seronegative.

This clone is a singleton in its sample. The rearrangement uses TRBV2 and TRBJ2-1, with TRBD2 as a possible D gene (6 bases). The CDR3 runs to 16 residues. V was cut by 7 bases and J by 0 bases, with 16 bases left in between. The V gene's germline CDR1 is SNHLY and CDR2 FYNNEI. CDR3 coding DNA: TGTGCCAGCAACGGGGGAGCCCGAGGCTCCTACAATGAGCAGTTCTTC. Translating gives CASNGGARGSYNEQFF.

This rearrangement joins TRBV2 to TRBJ1-2, with TRBD1 matching 7 bases. The germline V gene encodes CDR1 SNHLY and CDR2 FYNNEI. V was clipped by 8 bases and J by 4 bases; unmatched bases: 7. This CDR3 has 13 amino acids. Here the CDR3 reads CASQGEQAYGYTF. The CDR3 DNA sequence: TGTGCCAGCCAGGGGGAACAGGCCTATGGCTACACCTTC.

This clone was seen a handful of times. The gene calls are TRBV7-9 and TRBJ1-6, with a possible D match to TRBD1 (5 bases). This CDR3 comprises 14 residues. Germline-derived CDR1 and CDR2 are SEHNR and FQNEAQ (reference sequence). V shed 5 bases and J shed 10 bases, with 15 bases lying between them. CDR3: CASSPFRAESPLHF. CDR3 sequence (DNA): TGTGCCAGCAGCCCTTTCAGGGCTGAGTCACCCCTCCACTTT.

V gene TRBV7-9 combines with J gene TRBJ2-5; D gene unclear. Trimming took off 1 base at V and 5 bases at J, with 8 bases between the two ends. This CDR3 is 13 amino acids long. Germline CDR1 SEHNR, CDR2 FQNEAQ (reference sequence). The CDR3 is CASSLVGEETQYF. The CDR3 coding sequence is TGTGCCAGCAGCTTAGTAGGAGAGGAGACCCAGTACTTC.

The CDR3 is CAIMGTGGGYEQYF. DNA of the CDR3: TGTGCCATCATGGGGACAGGGGGAGGCTACGAGCAGTACTTC. The chain joins TRBV10-3 to TRBJ2-7, with 11 bases lining up with TRBD1. Germline V lookup: CDR1 ENHRY, CDR2 SYGVKD. The V segment lost 7 bases and the J segment 3 bases; nucleotides outside the gene matches: 5. This CDR3 comprises 14 residues.

The J gene is TRBJ2-1, the V gene TRBV9, with 14 bases fitting TRBD2. Trimming took 4 bases from V and 8 from J; bases not matched to a gene: 11. In germline, CDR1 is SGDLS, CDR2 YYNGEE. This CDR3 region has 17 residues. CDR3 region: CASSPPTGTSGGHEQFF. DNA of the CDR3: TGTGCCAGCAGCCCCCCAACCGGGACTAGCGGGGGACATGAGCAGTTCTTC.

This clone was counted a single time. The chain couples TRBV7-2 to TRBJ2-5; 12 bases are shared with TRBD2. CDR1 is SGHTA and CDR2 is FQGNSA in the germline V gene. Unmatched junction bases numbered 9, after V lost 1 base and J lost 9 bases. This CDR3 is built from 16 residues. The CDR3 loop is CASSLGTSGASGAQYF. Here the CDR3 DNA reads TGTGCCAGCAGCTTAGGGACTAGCGGGGCCTCAGGGGCCCAGTACTTC. Full variable domain (rest looked up from reference TRBV7-2 and TRBJ2-5): GAGVSQSPSNKVTEKGKDVELRCDPISGHTALYWYRQSLGQGLEFLIYFQGNSAPDKSGLPSDRFSAERTGGSVSTLTIQRTQQEDSAVYLCASSLGTSGASGAQYFGPGTRLLVL.

This rearrangement joins TRBV7-2 to TRBJ1-1; no firm D call. The CDR3 contains 12 residues. CDR1 and CDR2 from the germline V gene are SGHTA and FQGNSA. V lost 5 bases and J 11 bases, leaving 15 bases between the germline ends. CDR3 sequence (DNA): TGTGCCAGCAGCCCCCAGGCATTGAAGGCTTTCTTT. Residues: CASSPQALKAFF. Drawing the rest from reference TRBV7-2 and TRBJ1-1, the complete variable domain is GAGVSQSPSNKVTEKGKDVELRCDPISGHTALYWYRQSLGQGLEFLIYFQGNSAPDKSGLPSDRFSAERTGGSVSTLTIQRTQQEDSAVYLCASSPQALKAFFGQGTRLTVV.

A single count supports this clone. V gene TRBV5-1 combines with J gene TRBJ1-1; 9 bases match TRBD1. After removal of 4 bases from V and 5 bases from J, the junction contained 6 bases not matched to a gene. The CDR3 covers 14 residues. The V gene's germline CDR1 is SGHRS and CDR2 YFSETQ. CDR3 DNA: TGCGCCAGCAGCGCCACAGGGGGCGCGACTGAAGCTTTCTTT. Its protein product is CASSATGGATEAFF.

This clone occurred once. J is TRBJ1-1 and V is TRBV11-1, with a weak D call TRBD1 (6 bases). V gave up 8 bases and J gave up 0 bases, with 10 bases separating them. Germline values: CDR1 SGHAT, CDR2 FQDESV (reference sequence). The CDR3 has 13 amino acids. The CDR3 sequence: CASHRVMNTEAFF. The CDR3 coding sequence is TGTGCCAGCCACAGGGTCATGAACACTGAAGCTTTCTTT.

This clone appeared a few times. The V gene is TRBV5-6, the J gene TRBJ1-1; D may be TRBD1 (6 bases). Germline V gene lookup returns CDR1 SGHDT and CDR2 YYEEEE. The CDR3 runs 14 residues. The ends were cut back, 4 bases at V and 6 bases at J, with 16 bases in the middle. Here the CDR3 reads CASSPGGGIAEAFF. For the CDR3, the DNA is TGTGCCAGCAGCCCGGGGGGGGGCATCGCTGAAGCTTTCTTT.

This chain connects TRBV6-1 to TRBJ1-1; 7 bases fit TRBD1. CDR3 size: 14 residues. V lost 4 bases to trimming and J lost 4 bases; unmatched junction nucleotides: 6. Per the germline V gene, CDR1 is MNHNS and CDR2 is SASEGT. The CDR3 loop reads CASSAYDRVTEAFF. The CDR3 nucleotides are TGTGCCAGCAGTGCCTACGACAGGGTCACTGAAGCTTTCTTT.

The rearrangement joins TRBV7-3 to TRBJ2-7, with D perhaps TRBD2 (5 bases). V dropped 1 base and J dropped 6 bases, with 16 bases sitting between them. There are 15 residues in the CDR3. Per germline, CDR1 SGHTA and CDR2 FQGTGA. Here the CDR3 DNA reads TGTGCCAGCAGCTTAAGTGAGGGCCTTTGGGGCGAGCAGTACTTC. Amino acid sequence: CASSLSEGLWGEQYF.

This clone was seen only once. The gene calls are TRBV28 and TRBJ1-2; 7 nucleotides match TRBD1. Per the germline V gene, CDR1 is MDHEN and CDR2 is SYDVKM. The CDR3 has 14 amino acids. V shed 2 bases and J 9 bases; nucleotides not matched to a gene: 9. The CDR3 DNA sequence: TGTGCCAGCAGTTTACTGAGGGGACAGTCTCGCTACACCTTC. It translates to CASSLLRGQSRYTF.

This sequence joins TRBV7-2 and TRBJ1-1, with D perhaps matching TRBD1 (5 bases). There are 12 residues in the CDR3. In germline, CDR1 is SGHTA, CDR2 FQGNSA. Trimming removed 3 bases at V and 7 bases at J, with 9 bases between. The DNA for the CDR3 is TGTGCCAGCAGCTTCTGGACACTTGAAGCTTTCTTT. It encodes CASSFWTLEAFF.

This clone came up once. One end of the junction is discordant with germline, which a read error may explain. The chain recombines TRBV19 with TRBJ2-1; perhaps TRBD1 as D (6 bases). In germline, CDR1 is LNHDA, CDR2 SQIVND (reference sequence). The CDR3 runs 14 residues. CDR3 in amino acids: CASSLERRGDEQFF. The CDR3 nucleotides read TGTGCCAGTAGTTTAGAGCGCAGGGGCGATGAGCAGTTCTTC.